These T cell receptor beta chains were read from a single sample in a study of cytomegalovirus exposure and HLA in healthy donors. Sequenced by immunoSEQ multiplex PCR; TCRdb stores in-frame clones only, minus some. The sample has 120,000 or so clones; about nine tenths are singletons. Sequencing used PBMCs. Source of these receptors: a woman under 30 in good health and CMV-seronegative. Both conserved end residues are part of each CDR3. The order of the fields is V gene, J gene, D gene, clone size, CDR3 protein, CDR3 DNA. The D gene is left open where the match is weak. A clone size is listed for some rows: how often the clone was seen (once, few, many), or a class if it is expanded.

TRBV5-4,TRBJ2-5,TRBD2,-,CASSFLAGDETQYF,TGTGCCAGCAGCTTCCTAGCGGGAGACGAGACCCAGTACTTC
TRBV29-1,TRBJ2-3,TRBD2,-,CSVVFRLAGTTDTQYF,TGCAGCGTTGTATTTAGACTAGCGGGAACCACAGATACGCAGTATTTT
TRBV19,TRBJ2-7,TRBD1,-,CASHRRDRAYEQYF,TGTGCCAGCCACCGGAGGGACAGGGCCTACGAGCAGTACTTC
TRBV13,TRBJ2-7,TRBD2,-,CASSRGTSRSSYEQYF,TGTGCCAGCAGCAGAGGGACTAGTAGGTCCTCCTACGAGCAGTACTTC
TRBV30,TRBJ2-7,TRBD1,-,CAWSVLRTGSYEQYF,TGTGCCTGGAGTGTACTCAGGACAGGTTCCTACGAGCAGTACTTC
TRBV10-3,TRBJ2-1,-,-,CAISSRGGKVLDNEQFF,TGTGCCATCAGTTCGAGGGGGGGCAAGGTATTGGACAATGAGCAGTTCTTC
TRBV6-1,TRBJ2-7,TRBD1,-,CAIPSTGGLYEQYF,TGTGCCATTCCCTCGACAGGGGGCTTGTACGAGCAGTACTTC
TRBV5-8,TRBJ1-2,-,-,CASSLGQHINYGYTF,TGTGCCAGCAGCTTGGGACAGCACATTAACTATGGCTACACCTTC
TRBV4-1,TRBJ2-7,TRBD2,-,CASSHGLAASYEQYF,TGCGCCAGCAGTCACGGACTAGCGGCTTCCTACGAGCAGTACTTC
TRBV29-1,TRBJ2-2,-,-,CSVSEGAGELFF,TGCAGCGTTTCGGAGGGTGCCGGGGAGCTGTTTTTT
TRBV23-1,TRBJ2-7,TRBD1,-,CASSQGRTGESYEQYF,TGCGCCAGCAGTCAGGGACGGACAGGGGAGTCCTACGAGCAGTACTTC
TRBV5-8,TRBJ2-3,-,-,CASSLDELPSTDTQYF,TGTGCCAGCAGCTTGGACGAACTGCCTAGCACAGATACGCAGTATTTT
TRBV21-1,TRBJ2-1,-,-,CASSTQRECYNEQFF,TGTGCCAGCAGCACCCAGCGGGAGTGTTACAATGAGCAGTTCTTC
TRBV27,TRBJ2-7,-,-,CASSLSPPGEQYF,TGTGCCAGCAGTTTGAGTCCCCCCGGCGAGCAGTACTTC
TRBV2,TRBJ2-7,TRBD2,few,CASSVQSGVYEQYF,TGTGCCAGCAGTGTACAGAGCGGGGTATACGAGCAGTACTTC
TRBV5-4,TRBJ2-5,TRBD2,-,CASSPRLAGDQTQYF,TGTGCCAGCAGCCCACGACTAGCGGGAGACCAGACCCAGTACTTC
TRBV7-8,TRBJ1-1,-,once,CASSLIQGYTEAFF,TGTGCCAGCAGCTTAATACAGGGATACACTGAAGCTTTCTTT
TRBV7-8,TRBJ2-1,TRBD2,-,CASSFGGDYNEQFF,TGTGCCAGCAGCTTTGGGGGGGACTACAATGAGCAGTTCTTC
TRBV7-9,TRBJ2-7,TRBD2,-,CASSWGLAGEQYF,TGTGCCAGCAGCTGGGGACTAGCAGGGGAGCAGTACTTC
TRBV11-3,TRBJ2-7,-,-,CASSLDSFVRDF,TGTGCCAGCAGCTTGGACAGTTTCGTACGGGACTTC
TRBV6-1,TRBJ1-2,-,-,CASSGLRDGAYGYTF,TGTGCCAGCAGTGGGCTCAGAGATGGAGCCTATGGCTACACCTTC
TRBV12-5,TRBJ1-2,-,-,CASGLINYGYTF,TGTGCTAGTGGGTTAATTAACTATGGCTACACCTTC
TRBV11-3,TRBJ2-3,-,-,CASSLESQGTDTQYF,TGTGCCAGCAGCTTAGAAAGCCAGGGGACAGATACGCAGTATTTT
TRBV6-1,TRBJ2-1,TRBD1,-,CASSDPGQETTPYNEQFF,TGTGCCAGCAGTGATCCGGGACAGGAGACAACCCCCTACAATGAGCAGTTCTTC
TRBV28,TRBJ2-1,-,-,CASSLTPGIGEQFF,TGTGCCAGCAGTTTAACACCAGGGATAGGTGAGCAGTTCTTC
TRBV28,TRBJ2-7,TRBD1,few,CASSLYRGNSYEQYF,TGTGCCAGCAGCCTATACAGGGGTAACTCCTACGAGCAGTACTTC
TRBV21-1,TRBJ2-1,-,-,CASSHRVGRVYNEQFF,TGTGCCAGCAGCCACCGAGTGGGGAGGGTTTACAATGAGCAGTTCTTC
TRBV7-3,TRBJ2-3,-,-,CASSATHTDTQYF,TGTGCCAGCAGCGCCACACACACAGATACGCAGTATTTT
TRBV13,TRBJ1-4,TRBD1,-,CASSLGTGIEKLFF,TGTGCCAGCAGCTTGGGGACAGGGATCGAAAAACTGTTTTTT
TRBV4-2,TRBJ2-7,TRBD2,-,CASSQGSGGTYEQYF,TGTGCCAGCAGCCAAGGGAGCGGGGGAACCTACGAGCAGTACTTC
TRBV12-2,TRBJ2-7,-,-,CASRLVADKQLGEQYF,TGTGCAAGTCGCTTAGTGGCGGACAAACAACTGGGTGAGCAGTACTTC
TRBV10-3,TRBJ2-5,TRBD2,-,CAISIGLAGVQEWETQYF,TGTGCCATCAGCATAGGACTAGCGGGAGTTCAGGAATGGGAGACCCAGTACTTC
TRBV2,TRBJ2-3,-,-,CASSAVWVGEDTQYF,TGTGCCAGCAGTGCCGTCTGGGTCGGGGAAGATACGCAGTATTTT
TRBV29-1,TRBJ1-2,-,-,CSVERVGRVYGYTF,TGCAGCGTTGAACGGGTGGGCAGGGTCTATGGCTACACCTTC
TRBV5-8,TRBJ1-1,-,-,CASSLEAGEGRAFF,TGTGCCAGCAGCTTGGAGGCAGGGGAGGGTCGGGCTTTCTTT
TRBV6-5,TRBJ2-7,-,-,CASRPRTDRLYEQYF,TGTGCCAGCAGACCCCGCACCGACAGGCTATACGAGCAGTACTTC
TRBV10-2,TRBJ2-2,-,-,CASSGPPTPANTGELFF,TGCGCCAGCAGTGGACCCCCGACACCCGCGAACACCGGGGAGCTGTTTTTT
TRBV7-9,TRBJ1-1,-,few,CASSLRGEAFF,TGTGCCAGCAGCTTAAGAGGTGAAGCTTTCTTT
TRBV12-5,TRBJ2-1,-,-,CASMVRGNEQFF,TGTGCTAGTATGGTAAGGGGCAATGAGCAGTTCTTC
TRBV30,TRBJ2-7,TRBD1,-,CAWGQGNYEQYF,TGTGCCTGGGGACAGGGGAACTACGAGCAGTACTTC